The rows below give T cell receptor beta chains drawn from one sample of a study of post-analysis software for immune sequencing data. TCRdb reprocessed the PCR reads with MiXCR, giving one entry per CDR3 protein. The sample carries approximately 730,000 distinct CDR3 sequences, 25% to 30% recorded once. The sequencing input was blood. The origin of the receptors is a girl aged 10-17 years with multiple sclerosis. CDR3s include the opening cysteine and the closing phenylalanine or tryptophan. The D gene is left open where the match is weak. Clone size is given for some rows only: seen once, a few or many times, or a class if the clone is expanded.

TRBJ1-1,NA,TRBV5-1,NA,CASSLSGGRRAFF,TGCGCCAGCAGCTTATCGGGGGGCAGGCGAGCTTTCTTT
TRBJ2-1,NA,TRBV3-1,NA,CASSQDDGLRSLNEQFF,TGTGCCAGCAGCCAAGACGACGGACTACGGAGCCTCAATGAGCAGTTCTTC
TRBJ1-6,TRBD1,TRBV5-1,few,CASSLEPETGRSPLHF,TGCGCCAGCAGCTTGGAGCCCGAGACAGGGCGTTCACCCCTCCACTTT
TRBJ1-4,NA,TRBV10-3,few,CAIRVGATNEKLFF,TGTGCCATCAGGGTTGGCGCAACTAATGAAAAACTGTTTTTT
TRBJ2-1,NA,TRBV20-1,few,CSARGRTYNEQFF,TGCAGTGCTAGAGGTCGTACCTACAATGAGCAGTTCTTC
TRBJ2-5,TRBD2,TRBV9,few,CASSVGAGGPETQYF,TGTGCCAGCAGCGTAGGAGCGGGGGGGCCAGAGACCCAGTACTTC
TRBJ1-3,NA,TRBV3-1,NA,CASSRWGPENTIYF,TGTGCCAGCAGCCGTTGGGGACCAGAGAACACCATATATTTT
TRBJ2-5,TRBD1,TRBV29-1,NA,CSVGPFGQGMWEQYF,TGCAGCGTTGGACCCTTTGGACAGGGGATGTGGGAGCAGTACTTC
TRBJ2-7,NA,TRBV5-1,few,CASSLPSSNEQYF,TGCGCCAGCAGCTTGCCGTCGTCTAACGAGCAGTACTTC
TRBJ2-7,NA,TRBV5-1,few,CASSLASGLYEQYF,TGCGCCAGCAGCTTGGCCTCAGGACTTTACGAGCAGTACTTC
TRBJ2-3,TRBD1,TRBV7-9,few,CASSLVGTGTYTDTQYF,TGTGCCAGCAGCTTAGTTGGGACAGGGACTTACACAGATACGCAGTATTTT
TRBJ2-7,NA,TRBV7-9,many,CASSLGRAYEQYF,TGTGCCAGCAGTTTGGGACGGGCCTACGAGCAGTACTTC
TRBJ1-1,TRBD1,TRBV2,few,CASSSDRADEAFF,TGTGCCAGCAGCTCCGACAGGGCGGATGAAGCTTTCTTT
TRBJ1-1,TRBD1,TRBV29-1,few,CSVRGGTQGALGTEAFF,TGCAGCGTTCGGGGGGGGACACAGGGGGCGCTGGGCACTGAAGCTTTCTTT
TRBJ2-1,TRBD2,TRBV18,few,CASSLATGLADEQFF,TGTGCCAGCTCACTAGCGACGGGACTAGCAGATGAGCAGTTCTTC
TRBJ2-4,NA,TRBV20-1,few,CSARWLAENIQYF,TGCAGTGCTAGGTGGCTAGCCGAAAACATTCAGTACTTC
TRBJ2-5,NA,TRBV7-9,NA,CVSSLARAAETQYF,TGTGTCAGCAGCTTAGCCAGGGCGGCAGAGACCCAGTACTTC
TRBJ2-7,NA,TRBV18,NA,CASSPPAGIGQYF,TGTGCCAGCTCACCACCGGCGGGGATAGGGCAGTACTTC
TRBJ2-3,NA,TRBV2,NA,CASSFYKGGPDTQYF,TGTGCCAGCAGCTTTTATAAAGGGGGTCCGGATACGCAGTATTTT
TRBJ2-3,NA,TRBV20-1,few,CSATTIQGRPTDTQYF,TGCAGTGCGACTACAATACAGGGGAGGCCCACAGATACGCAGTATTTT
TRBJ2-5,NA,TRBV4-1,NA,CASSQERGWDQETQYF,TGCGCCAGTAGCCAAGAGAGGGGATGGGACCAAGAGACCCAGTACTTC
TRBJ1-2,NA,TRBV25-1,few,CASSWTEGDYGYTF,TGTGCCAGCAGTTGGACAGAGGGGGACTATGGCTACACCTTC
TRBJ2-7,NA,TRBV7-2,NA,CASSSRQVAEQYF,TGTGCCAGCAGCTCTCGACAGGTGGCCGAGCAGTACTTC
TRBJ2-1,NA,TRBV14,few,CASSQDSVLEQFF,TGTGCCAGCAGCCAAGATAGTGTGCTGGAGCAGTTCTTC
TRBJ2-7,NA,TRBV20-1,NA,CSARRPGGSAPEQYF,TGCAGTGCGAGAAGGCCTGGGGGTTCAGCTCCCGAGCAGTACTTC
TRBJ1-1,NA,TRBV20-1,once,CSARGTEWRTEAFF,TGCAGTGCTAGAGGGACAGAGTGGCGCACTGAAGCTTTCTTT
TRBJ1-5,NA,TRBV6-5,NA,CASSSLLGVNQPQHF,TGTGCCAGCAGTTCCTTACTGGGGGTTAATCAGCCCCAGCATTTT
TRBJ1-2,NA,TRBV5-4,NA,CAGSLTIGYGYTF,TGTGCCGGCAGCTTGACGATAGGCTATGGCTACACCTTC
TRBJ2-2,TRBD2,TRBV20-1,NA,CSAPLAGAPGELFF,TGCAGTGCTCCCCTAGCGGGAGCTCCCGGGGAGCTGTTTTTT
TRBJ2-7,NA,TRBV2,NA,CASKGTAGEQYF,TGTGCCAGCAAAGGCACCGCCGGCGAGCAGTACTTC
TRBJ1-1,TRBD1,TRBV15,NA,CATSSNRDRGPLEAFF,TGTGCCACCAGCAGTAACCGGGACAGGGGACCCCTTGAAGCTTTCTTT
TRBJ2-1,NA,TRBV7-2,NA,CASSLGHNNEQFF,TGTGCCAGCAGCCTAGGACATAACAATGAGCAGTTCTTC
TRBJ2-5,NA,TRBV5-1,NA,CASSTPMRETQYF,TGCGCCAGCAGCACTCCCATGAGAGAGACCCAGTACTTC
TRBJ2-7,NA,TRBV2,NA,CASSVGRLSLYEQYF,TGTGCCAGCAGTGTCGGGCGGCTTTCTCTCTACGAGCAGTACTTC
TRBJ2-7,TRBD1,TRBV29-1,NA,CSVKTGQGFWLGGEQYF,TGCAGCGTTAAGACGGGACAGGGCTTTTGGCTGGGAGGCGAGCAGTACTTC
TRBJ2-1,NA,TRBV20-1,NA,CSAGMASEQFF,TGCAGTGCTGGAATGGCGAGTGAGCAGTTCTTC
TRBJ1-2,NA,TRBV20-1,few,CSARKVGSSGYTF,TGCAGTGCTAGAAAAGTAGGGAGTAGTGGCTACACCTTC
TRBJ2-5,NA,TRBV5-1,many,CASTTLGSEETQYF,TGCGCCAGTACCACCCTAGGAAGCGAAGAGACCCAGTACTTC
TRBJ2-7,TRBD2,TRBV7-9,NA,CASSIGTSGAYEQYF,TGTGCCAGCAGCATTGGGACTAGCGGAGCCTACGAGCAGTACTTC
TRBJ2-6,NA,TRBV6-5,once,CASARYGPGANVLTF,TGTGCCAGCGCCCGGTATGGGCCTGGGGCCAACGTCCTGACTTTC
TRBJ2-5,NA,TRBV28,NA,CASSLPLVRQYF,TGTGCCAGCAGTCTACCCCTTGTACGGCAGTACTTC
TRBJ2-7,NA,TRBV14,once,CASSQVSRVSYEQYF,TGTGCCAGCAGCCAAGTGTCGCGAGTGTCCTACGAGCAGTACTTC
TRBJ2-7,NA,TRBV7-2,NA,CASSPLPRSLGEQYF,TGTGCCAGCAGCCCCCTTCCCAGGTCTCTAGGGGAGCAGTACTTC
TRBJ1-3,TRBD1,TRBV12-3/TRBV12-4,few,CASSSWTGGFGNTIYF,TGTGCCAGCAGTTCCTGGACAGGGGGCTTTGGAAACACCATATATTTT
TRBJ2-5,NA,TRBV15,few,CATSRVREPWETQYF,TGTGCCACCAGCAGAGTCAGGGAACCATGGGAGACCCAGTACTTC
TRBJ1-5,NA,TRBV20-1,NA,CSARVGGPNQPQHF,TGCAGTGCTAGAGTGGGGGGACCCAATCAGCCCCAGCATTTT
TRBJ2-1,TRBD1,TRBV5-6,NA,CASSAYRDRGFF,TGTGCCAGCAGCGCCTACCGGGACAGGGGGTTCTTC
TRBJ2-3,NA,TRBV4-3,NA,CASSQDLVQLADTQYF,TGCGCCAGCAGCCAAGATCTCGTTCAACTAGCAGATACGCAGTATTTT
TRBJ2-4,NA,TRBV7-9,NA,CASTTDRGQNIQYF,TGTGCCAGCACCACCGACCGGGGCCAAAACATTCAGTACTTC
TRBJ2-3,NA,TRBV5-1,NA,CASSLERAGTDTQYF,TGCGCCAGCAGCTTGGAGCGGGCGGGCACAGATACGCAGTATTTT
TRBJ1-2,NA,TRBV11-2,NA,CASSSRTRDGYTF,TGTGCCAGCAGCTCCCGAACTAGAGATGGCTACACCTTC
TRBJ1-6,TRBD1,TRBV14,NA,CASSHTRDRINSPLHF,TGTGCCAGCAGCCACACCCGGGACAGGATAAATTCACCCCTCCACTTT
TRBJ2-1,TRBD2,TRBV24-1,NA,CATSAPWAGVHEQFF,TGTGCCACCAGTGCCCCCTGGGCGGGAGTTCATGAGCAGTTCTTC
TRBJ2-7,NA,TRBV28,NA,CASSQDIPYEQYF,TGTGCCAGCAGTCAAGACATTCCCTACGAGCAGTACTTC
TRBJ2-3,NA,TRBV6-1,few,CAGSHGSGSTDTQYF,TGTGCCGGCAGTCATGGATCTGGGAGCACAGATACGCAGTATTTT
TRBJ2-1,TRBD1,TRBV12-3/TRBV12-4,NA,CASSPDRGTSSYNEQFF,TGTGCCAGCAGTCCCGACAGGGGGACCAGCTCTTACAATGAGCAGTTCTTC
TRBJ2-7,NA,TRBV7-2,few,CASSPGQGAREQYF,TGTGCCAGCAGCCCGGGCCAGGGAGCCCGCGAGCAGTACTTC
TRBJ1-1,NA,TRBV19,NA,CASSITRTDEAFF,TGTGCCAGTAGTATAACAAGAACGGATGAAGCTTTCTTT
TRBJ2-5,NA,TRBV6-6,NA,CAGRTGSVETQYF,TGTGCCGGCAGAACAGGGAGCGTAGAGACCCAGTACTTC